This TCR beta chain was documented in a study of blood T cell repertoires in COVID-19. Study overall: The cDNA or gDNA used as material had been derived from T cells, B-cell-depleted T cells, or PBMCs.

Libraries were prepared by immunoSEQ multiplex PCR; TCRdb keeps only in-frame clonotypes and omits some of them. Among about 200,000 clones listed, approximately 87% were seen once. This CDR3 is 16 amino acids long. V trimming: 6 bases; J trimming: 2 bases; junction bases outside the gene matches: 10. Per the germline V gene, CDR1 is MDHEN and CDR2 is SYDVKM. This clonotype was sampled from a woman in her seventies with acute or convalescent COVID-19. This chain uses TRBV28 with TRBJ2-3, with 8 bases lining up with TRBD2. The source material was peripheral blood. In DNA form, the CDR3 reads TGTGCCAGCAGGTATCCCGGGACTAGTGACACAGATACGCAGTATTTT. It translates to CASRYPGTSDTDTQYF.